This T cell receptor (beta chain) was profiled in a study of blood T cell repertoires in COVID-19. Study overall: COVID-19 samples from acute and convalescent phases originated in the United States, Italy and Spain. From T cells, B-cell-depleted T cells, or PBMCs came the material, which was cDNA or gDNA.

Authors' methods: Nucleated cell counts were estimated from reference gene primer amplification. TCRdb's copy holds only in-frame clones and misses some; the assay was immunoSEQ multiplex PCR. Clone size and the V and J calls come from that table; the DNA yielded D and trimming. The sample has roughly 260,000 clones, approximately 86% seen once. The CDR3 sequence is 16 residues long. Germline CDR1 reads MNHEY; CDR2 reads SVGEGT. Trimming took 6 bases from V and 6 from J; bases not matched to a gene: 9. The specimen sequenced was peripheral blood. The V and J genes are TRBV6-2 or TRBV6-3 and TRBJ1-6; 9 bases fit TRBD1. The receptor was isolated from a man in his forties or fifties who had recovered from COVID-19. The CDR3 loop reads CASSPAGTGINSPLHF. CDR3 sequence (DNA): TGTGCCAGCAGCCCTGCCGGGACAGGGATTAATTCACCCCTCCACTTT.